The T cell receptor (beta chain) under discussion was sequenced for a study of CD8+CD57+ T cells in acquired aplastic anemia. In the study overall: The average for DNA from sorted CD4+ and CD8+ cells was approximately 3.2 ug.

Genomic DNA provided the template from which TCR beta VDJ and CDR3 profiles were obtained. TCRdb fed the reads into MiXCR, producing one record per CDR3 protein. The sample records under 200,000 distinct CDR3 sequences, 64% being singletons. This CDR3 spans 16 amino acids. Germline loops: CDR1 SGHVS, CDR2 FNYEAQ. V trimming: 5 bases; J trimming: 2 bases; junction bases outside the gene matches: 4. The specimen sequenced was sorted CD4+, CD8+, or CD8+CD57+ T cells (not recorded which) from PBMCs. The origin of this receptor is a human donor with severe aplastic anemia or a healthy control (not recorded which). V gene TRBV7-6 combines with J gene TRBJ2-3; TRBD2 agrees at 13 bases. The CDR3 DNA follows: TGTGCCAGCAGCCAGGGACTAGCGGGACCCACAGATACGCAGTATTTT. Translation: CASSQGLAGPTDTQYF.